This TCR beta chain stems from a study of T cell responses to AZD1222 COVID-19 vaccine. Assay: immunoSEQ multiplex PCR; the TCRdb copy retains only in-frame clones and omits some. Counted here are some 140,000 clones, 92% occurring once; the ten biggest clones make up about 3.2%. Germline values: CDR1 KGHSH, CDR2 LQKENI. Trimming stripped 1 base from V and 1 base from J, with 11 bases between. The CDR3 extends over 16 amino acids. On this clone itself: Its antigen is undetermined.

Broader study findings: Repertoire sampling happened only post peak T cell response. Clonal diversity was possibly underestimated, and white British individuals and females predominated among donors. There were vaccine-associated CD4 TCRs across spike, dominant at 160-218 and 743-854. Seropositivity was recorded at baseline in only a handful of AZD1222 recipients.

V and J are TRBV18 and TRBJ2-1, with D uncertain. This specimen consisted of peripheral blood, obtained on day 0 of AZD1222 vaccination. The clonotype comes from an adult in good health. The CDR3 region has the DNA TGTGCCAGCTCACCACGGCAGAAATTATCCTACAATGAGCAGTTCTTC. It encodes CASSPRQKLSYNEQFF.